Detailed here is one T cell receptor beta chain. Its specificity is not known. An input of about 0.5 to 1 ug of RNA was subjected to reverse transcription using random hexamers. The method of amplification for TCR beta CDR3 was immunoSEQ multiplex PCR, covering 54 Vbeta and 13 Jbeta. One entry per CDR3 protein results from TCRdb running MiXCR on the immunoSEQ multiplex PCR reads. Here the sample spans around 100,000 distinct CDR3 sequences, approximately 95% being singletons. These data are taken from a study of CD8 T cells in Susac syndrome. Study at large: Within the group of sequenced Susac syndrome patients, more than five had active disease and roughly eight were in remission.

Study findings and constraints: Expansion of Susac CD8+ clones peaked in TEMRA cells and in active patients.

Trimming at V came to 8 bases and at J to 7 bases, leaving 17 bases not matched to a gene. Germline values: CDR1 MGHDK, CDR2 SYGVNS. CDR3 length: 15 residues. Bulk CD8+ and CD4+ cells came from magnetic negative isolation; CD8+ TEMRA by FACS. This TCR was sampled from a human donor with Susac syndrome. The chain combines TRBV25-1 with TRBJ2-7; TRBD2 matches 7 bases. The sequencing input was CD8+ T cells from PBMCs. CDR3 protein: CASASPGLGNGEQYF. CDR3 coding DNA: TGTGCCAGCGCTTCTCCAGGACTAGGGAATGGGGAGCAGTACTTC.